This TCR beta chain was identified in a study of blood T cell repertoires in COVID-19 (dated by TCRdb to about 2020). Notes on the research overall: Samples covering the acute and convalescent phases of COVID-19 were provided by collaborators in the United States, Italy and Spain. Sample metadata almost always included a de-identified subject ID, COVID-19 status, age in years and sex. The samples were drawn from the first 160 participants of the ongoing ImmuneRACE study and from more than 1,000 subjects provided by 6 global collaborators. Subjects who had been exposed to COVID-19, were actively infected with it, or had recovered from it provided the deeply sampled blood TCRbeta repertoires that made up the dataset. HLA class I and class II types, where available, came from metadata supplied by the sample provider rather than from assay-based typing. The repertoires were released in a freely available public database intended as a resource for research on the immune response to SARS-CoV-2. The prospective study material was composed of cDNA or gDNA derived from T cells, B-cell-depleted T cells, or PBMCs. Results and caveats for the whole study, not just this receptor: The quantity of clinical and demographic metadata differed by source and by participant and was supplied without curation.

Worth noting for this clone: Its antigen remains undetermined. Qualities for individual bases were not recorded, and no much larger clone is one base off.

Trimming removed 2 bases from V and 6 bases from J; the gene matches leave 6 bases unexplained. From cysteine to phenylalanine, the CDR3 is 15 amino acids long. Only CDR3 DNA remains: 45 bases, in frame from the first base. The germline V gene sets CDR1 to SNHLY and CDR2 to FYNNEI. TCRbeta CDR3 regions were amplified from genomic DNA by means of the immunoSEQ Assay, a bias-controlled multiplex PCR. In the paper's pipeline: The number of nucleated cells in each sample was estimated by amplification of reference gene primers within the assay. To quantify the absolute abundance of each unique TCRbeta CDR3 rearrangement, sequence reads were collapsed and filtered. For each sample, productive Simpson clonality was calculated as the square root of Simpson's diversity index over productive rearrangements. TCRdb provides this immuneACCESS table in a form limited to in-frame rearrangements. Some clones are lacking; in checked studies, under half of them reflect an unresolved V gene, and why the rest are absent is not known. D and trimming were read from the DNA, whereas the V and J calls and clone size are those reported in that table. The sample includes about 130,000 clones, with around 85% observed a single time. Clones ranked in the top ten supply roughly 9.2% of the sample.

Participants in the prospective study were aged about 18 to 95 years, lived in more than 20 United States geographic areas, and enrolled through a virtual design. Cohort assignment in the prospective study relied on participant-reported clinical history from a screening survey and a study questionnaire. For ImmuneRACE Cohort 3, a participant was defined as recovered based on two consecutive negative NP/OP PCR tests, clearance by a healthcare professional, or resolution of symptoms. Mobile phlebotomists in the prospective study collected whole blood, serum and a nasopharyngeal or oropharyngeal swab from every participant. Participants in the prospective study had the option to provide additional blood draws and questionnaires over an approximately two-month period. Before DNA extraction, blood samples from the prospective study were shipped at room temperature or frozen.

Sequenced sample: PBMCs or T cells enriched from blood (not recorded which). This TCR was recovered from a man between 50 and 59 years old who had recovered from COVID-19. Recombination joined TRBV2 with TRBJ2-3, with TRBD2 matching 9 junction bases. This receptor has the CDR3 CASSERRGGRDTQYF. The nucleotides read TGTGCCAGCAGTGAAAGGCGGGGGGGCCGGGATACGCAGTATTTT.